Listed below are T cell receptor beta chains from one sample, sequenced in a study of CD8+ T cells in alopecia areata. Assay used: immunoSEQ multiplex PCR; TCRdb lists only in-frame clones, some missing. The sample lists around 200,000 clones, 45% to 65% occurring once. Source: CD4+ T cells sorted from blood, taken at week 4, from a patient treated with tofacitinib. The origin of the receptors is a human donor with alopecia areata. The CDR3 runs from the conserved cysteine through the conserved F or W. A D gene is named only where the DNA matches it firmly. The listing skips clone size in some rows; elsewhere it reads once, few, many or a size class.

.	.	13	TRBV5-1	TRBJ2-4	TGCGCCAGCAGCTTGGGGATATCCAACATTCAGTACTTC	CASSLGISNIQYF
.	.	15	TRBV7-2	TRBJ2-2	TGTGCCAGCAGCTTAGCGGGAGGACGGGGCGGGGAGCTGTTTTTT	CASSLAGGRGGELFF
TRBD2	once	15	TRBV2	TRBJ2-1	TGTGCCAGCAGTTCGGGACTAGCGGGAGGCTATGAGCAGTTCTTC	CASSSGLAGGYEQFF
TRBD1	.	11	TRBV29-1	TRBJ1-2	TGCAGCGTTCGCAGGGGGCATGGCTACACCTTC	CSVRRGHGYTF
TRBD1	.	15	TRBV7-9	TRBJ1-2	TGTGCCAGCAGCTTAGAGACAGGGACGTCGGGTGGCTACACCTTC	CASSLETGTSGGYTF
TRBD2	.	17	TRBV9	TRBJ2-5	TGTGCCAGCAGCGCGATGCCTCTAGCGGGAGTGGGAGAGACCCAGTACTTC	CASSAMPLAGVGETQYF
.	once	16	TRBV15	TRBJ1-3	TGTGCCACCAGCAGAGATAAAGACCCGGGTGGAAACACCATATATTTT	CATSRDKDPGGNTIYF
TRBD2	few	13	TRBV29-1	TRBJ2-4	TGCAGCGTCGCCGGGACTAGACAAAACATTCAGTACTTC	CSVAGTRQNIQYF
.	.	11	TRBV29-1	TRBJ1-2	TGCAGCGTTGGGGGTACTTATGGCTACACCTTC	CSVGGTYGYTF
TRBD1	.	10	TRBV20-1	TRBJ2-7	TGCAGTCTACAGGGGTACGAGCAGTACTTC	CSLQGYEQYF
.	.	14	TRBV29-1	TRBJ1-5	TGCAGCGCGTCCTCTGGGTACGTCAATCAGCCCCAGCATTTT	CSASSGYVNQPQHF
.	.	11	TRBV6-5	TRBJ2-4	TGTGCCAGCAGTTACGGGCACATTCAGTACTTC	CASSYGHIQYF
.	.	14	TRBV2	TRBJ2-3	TGTGCCAGCAGTGAATACAGGAGCACAGATACGCAGTATTTT	CASSEYRSTDTQYF
TRBD1	few	13	TRBV28	TRBJ2-7	TGTGCCAGCAGCAGGACAGGGCGTTGGGGGCAGTACTTC	CASSRTGRWGQYF
TRBD1	.	15	TRBV10-2	TRBJ2-7	TGCGCCAGCAGTGAGACGGACAGGGCATACTACGAGCAGTACTTC	CASSETDRAYYEQYF
.	.	16	TRBV7-2	TRBJ2-7	TGTGCCAGCAGCTTAGATCTGCCAGCACCGAACTACGAGCAGTACTTC	CASSLDLPAPNYEQYF
.	.	11	TRBV29-1	TRBJ2-7	TGCAGCGTTGAAAGGTCGAACGAGCAGTACTTC	CSVERSNEQYF
.	.	14	TRBV7-9	TRBJ1-4	TGTGCCAGCAGCTCCGCCCAGGGAGTCGAAAAACTGTTTTTT	CASSSAQGVEKLFF
TRBD1	.	15	TRBV29-1	TRBJ2-5	TGCAGCGCTCTCGCAATACAGGGGGCAAGCGAGACCCAGTACTTC	CSALAIQGASETQYF
TRBD1	once	15	TRBV27	TRBJ1-5	TGTGCCAGCAGCCCCTTGGGACAGGCAGGGCAGCCCCAGCATTTT	CASSPLGQAGQPQHF
.	few	13	TRBV5-1	TRBJ2-7	TGCGCCAGCAGCTTGGACATTTTGGGCGAGCAGTACTTC	CASSLDILGEQYF
.	.	14	TRBV7-2	TRBJ1-1	TGTGCCAGCAGCTTTCGGACTATGAACACTGAAGCTTTCTTT	CASSFRTMNTEAFF
.	few	14	TRBV18	TRBJ1-2	TGTGCCAGCTCACCAAGGGACGATAACTATGGCTACACCTTC	CASSPRDDNYGYTF
.	.	11	TRBV2	TRBJ1-5	TGTGCCAGCAGGATAAATCAGCCCCAGCATTTT	CASRINQPQHF
.	.	16	TRBV6-5	TRBJ2-6	TGTGCCAGCAGTTACGGGGTGGGGCCTGGGGCCAACGTCCTGACTTTC	CASSYGVGPGANVLTF
.	.	13	TRBV11-1	TRBJ2-1	TGTGCCAGCAGCTTAAGGTTCGGCCTCCGGACGTTCTTC	CASSLRFGLRTFF
.	.	13	TRBV15	TRBJ2-7	TGTGCCACCAGCAGAGAGAGGCAGGGCGAGCAGTACTTC	CATSRERQGEQYF
.	few	13	TRBV29-1	TRBJ2-7	TGCAGCGTTGGGACCTGGGGATCCTACGAGCAGTACTTC	CSVGTWGSYEQYF
.	.	12	TRBV29-1	TRBJ1-1	TGCAGCGCATCCTTCTCCGGGACAGAAGCTTTCTTT	CSASFSGTEAFF
.	.	14	TRBV10-3	TRBJ2-1	TGTGCCATCAGTAGACAGTCCTTGATGGATGAGCAGTTCTTC	CAISRQSLMDEQFF
.	.	11	TRBV30	TRBJ2-7	TGTGCCTGGAGTGGGCGGTACGAGCAGTACTTC	CAWSGRYEQYF
.	.	13	TRBV11-2	TRBJ1-2	TGTGCCAGCAGCTCCCTTGGGTTCCGGGGCTACACCTTC	CASSSLGFRGYTF
.	.	14	TRBV5-1	TRBJ2-1	TGCGCCAGCAGCTTACCCGGGTCGAACAATGAGCAGTTCTTC	CASSLPGSNNEQFF
TRBD1	.	15	TRBV7-9	TRBJ2-7	TGTGCCAGCAGCTTAATGCGGGACAGGGTCCACGAGCAGTACTTC	CASSLMRDRVHEQYF
.	few	12	TRBV5-1	TRBJ2-7	TGCGCCAGCAGCTCAGACTCCTACGAGCAGTACTTC	CASSSDSYEQYF
.	.	11	TRBV29-1	TRBJ2-7	TGCAGCGTCTGGGCCTCTTACGAGCAGTACTTC	CSVWASYEQYF
.	.	16	TRBV5-1	TRBJ2-2	TGCGCCAGCAGCTGGGGGGACGGAACGGACACCGGGGAGCTGTTTTTT	CASSWGDGTDTGELFF
TRBD2	few	16	TRBV30	TRBJ2-7	TGTGCCTGGAGTGTACCGGGGGTAGCGGGCATTTACGAGCAGTACTTC	CAWSVPGVAGIYEQYF
.	.	14	TRBV9	TRBJ2-5	TGTGCCAGCCAAAGGACAATCGGTGAAGAGACCCAGTACTTC	CASQRTIGEETQYF
.	.	14	TRBV29-1	TRBJ2-1	TGCAGCGTTGAAGGGGAGAGCTCCTACAATGAGCAGTTCTTC	CSVEGESSYNEQFF
TRBD2	.	15	TRBV29-1	TRBJ2-3	TGCAGCGTCCGATGGGGACTAGCGGGTACAGATACGCAGTATTTT	CSVRWGLAGTDTQYF
.	.	15	TRBV27	TRBJ1-4	TGTGCCAGCAGCGCGGCCTGGGGTGGTAATGAAAAACTGTTTTTT	CASSAAWGGNEKLFF
.	.	16	TRBV18	TRBJ1-3	TGTGCCAGCTCACGGGACGAGGCTCAGCCTGGAAACACCATATATTTT	CASSRDEAQPGNTIYF
.	.	12	TRBV28	TRBJ1-5	TGTGCCAGCGATTTCGGAGCGCAGCCCCAGCATTTT	CASDFGAQPQHF
TRBD2	.	17	TRBV27	TRBJ2-7	TGTGCCAGCAGCTCGGGACTAGCGGGACCGCTAGATTACGAGCAGTACTTC	CASSSGLAGPLDYEQYF
.	.	13	TRBV2	TRBJ2-7	TGTGCCAGCAGTGACATGCAGGGAGCCGAGCAGTACTTC	CASSDMQGAEQYF
.	.	15	TRBV5-1	TRBJ2-3	TGCGCCAGCACTCGGGACTTCACTAGCACAGATACGCAGTATTTT	CASTRDFTSTDTQYF
.	few	11	TRBV10-3	TRBJ1-1	TGTGCCATCAGTGAGTACACTGAAGCTTTCTTT	CAISEYTEAFF
.	.	13	TRBV27	TRBJ1-5	TGTGCCAGCAGGGCAGGGAACAATCAGCCCCAGCATTTT	CASRAGNNQPQHF
TRBD1	.	14	TRBV5-1	TRBJ1-5	TGCGCCAGCAGCCCGGGACAGGGCAATCAGCCCCAGCATTTT	CASSPGQGNQPQHF
.	.	12	TRBV29-1	TRBJ2-5	TGCGAGCGAGGGGGGAATGGCGAGACCCAGTACTTC	CERGGNGETQYF
.	.	10	TRBV29-1	TRBJ2-5	TGCAGCGTTATGGAAGAGACCCAGTACTTC	CSVMEETQYF
TRBD1	.	14	TRBV28	TRBJ2-7	TGTGCCAGCAGCGAGCAGGGGGTTACCTACGAGCAGTACTTC	CASSEQGVTYEQYF
.	.	14	TRBV7-9	TRBJ1-1	TGTGCCAGCAGCTTAGTCGTAATGAACACTGAAGCTTTCTTT	CASSLVVMNTEAFF
TRBD2	.	16	TRBV29-1	TRBJ2-2	TGCAGCGTTGAATCGGGACTAGCGCTCTCCACCGGGGAGCTGTTTTTT	CSVESGLALSTGELFF
.	.	10	TRBV29-1	TRBJ1-1	TGCAGCGCAGGGGCTGCGGAAGCTTTCTTT	CSAGAAEAFF
TRBD1	.	13	TRBV29-1	TRBJ1-2	TGCAGCGTCGCGACAGGGGGCGCCGTAGGCTACACCTTC	CSVATGGAVGYTF
TRBD1	.	14	TRBV19	TRBJ1-1	TGTGCCAGTAGTATTGACAGGGTGAGCACTGAAGCTTTCTTT	CASSIDRVSTEAFF
TRBD2	.	16	TRBV10-3	TRBJ2-7	TGTGCCATCAGTGAGGGGACTAGCGGGACTCCATACGAGCAGTACTTC	CAISEGTSGTPYEQYF